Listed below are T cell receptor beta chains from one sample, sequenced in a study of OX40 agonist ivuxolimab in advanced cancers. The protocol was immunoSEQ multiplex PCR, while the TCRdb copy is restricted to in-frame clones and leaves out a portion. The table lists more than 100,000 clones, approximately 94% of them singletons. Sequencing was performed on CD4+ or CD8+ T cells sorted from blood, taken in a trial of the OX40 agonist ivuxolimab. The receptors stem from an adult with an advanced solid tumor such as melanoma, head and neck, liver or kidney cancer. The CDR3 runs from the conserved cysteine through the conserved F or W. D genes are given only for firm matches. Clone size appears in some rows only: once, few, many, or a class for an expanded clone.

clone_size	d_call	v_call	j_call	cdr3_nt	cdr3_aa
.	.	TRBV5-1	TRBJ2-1	TGCGCCAGCAGCTTTGTAGTACGAGCGGGCCCCTTCGGTGAGCAGTTCTTC	CASSFVVRAGPFGEQFF
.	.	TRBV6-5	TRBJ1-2	TGTGCCAGCAGTGAAGGGTATGGCTACACCTTC	CASSEGYGYTF
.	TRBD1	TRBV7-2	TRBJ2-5	TGTGCCAGCAGCCCAGGGACAGGGGCGATGTCCCAGTACTTC	CASSPGTGAMSQYF
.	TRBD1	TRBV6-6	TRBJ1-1	TGTGCCAGCAGGCGGACAGGGGACGGCACTGAAGCTTTCTTT	CASRRTGDGTEAFF
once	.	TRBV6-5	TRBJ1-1	TGTGCCAGCAGTCAAGGGGGGGTCACTGAAGCTTTCTTT	CASSQGGVTEAFF
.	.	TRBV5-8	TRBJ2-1	TGTGCCAGCAGCTTGGTCCCTAGCGCTCGGTCTATTAATGAGCAGTTCTTC	CASSLVPSARSINEQFF
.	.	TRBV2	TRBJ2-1	TGTGCCAGCAGTACCGGGACGGTGGCCACCAATGAGCAGTTCTTC	CASSTGTVATNEQFF
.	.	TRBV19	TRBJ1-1	TGTGCCAGTAGCGGGCCCCGGAGAGGGACTGAAGCTTTCTTT	CASSGPRRGTEAFF
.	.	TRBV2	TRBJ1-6	TGTGCCACCGAAAGGGGCCGGGACCAGGGTCCCCTCCACTTT	CATERGRDQGPLHF
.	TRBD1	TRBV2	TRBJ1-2	TGTGCCAGCAGTGAAGTCGGACAGGGGTGGTATTCTGCTAACTATGGCTACACCTTC	CASSEVGQGWYSANYGYTF
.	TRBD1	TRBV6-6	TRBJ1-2	TGTGCCAGCAGACTGGGGACAGACTATGGCTACACCTTC	CASRLGTDYGYTF
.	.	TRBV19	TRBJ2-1	TGTGCCAGTAGTACTACCCCGCGGGGCGACAATGAGCAGTTCTTC	CASSTTPRGDNEQFF
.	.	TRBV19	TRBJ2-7	TGTGCCAGTACCAAAACGGGGTCTGACTACGAGCAGTACTTC	CASTKTGSDYEQYF
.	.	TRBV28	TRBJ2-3	TGTGCCAGCAGTTTGGCCGGGAAGTTAGGGGCCACAGATACGCAGTATTTT	CASSLAGKLGATDTQYF
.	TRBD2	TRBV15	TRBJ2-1	TGTGCCACCAGCAGAGATCGAGGCGGGAGCTCCTACAATGAGCAGTTCTTC	CATSRDRGGSSYNEQFF
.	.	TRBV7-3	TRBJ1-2	TGTGCCAGCAGCCCCCAGGCCTCAAGGGGAAACTATGGCTACACCTTC	CASSPQASRGNYGYTF
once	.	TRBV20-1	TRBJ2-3	TGCAGTGCAAACCCGACAGATACGCAGTATTTT	CSANPTDTQYF
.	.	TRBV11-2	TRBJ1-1	TGTGCCAGCAGCTTATCAGGGACCCTGACCATAATGAACACTGAAGCTTTCTTT	CASSLSGTLTIMNTEAFF
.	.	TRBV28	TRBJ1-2	TGTGCCAGCAGGGGTGAGAATGGGGGCTATGGCTACACCTTC	CASRGENGGYGYTF
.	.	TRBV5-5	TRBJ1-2	TGTGCCAGCAGCACCAGGACCCCAGGCGGCTATGGCTACACCTTC	CASSTRTPGGYGYTF
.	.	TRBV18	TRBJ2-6	TGTGCCAGCTCAGAGTCTGGGGCCAACGTCCTGACTTTC	CASSESGANVLTF